Listed here are 2 T cell receptor beta chains from one sample, sequenced in a study of OX40 agonist ivuxolimab in advanced cancers. Only in-frame clones appear in the TCRdb table, and some are missing; sequencing was by immunoSEQ multiplex PCR. The sample has fewer than 100,000 clones; roughly 85% are singletons. Sample: CD4+ or CD8+ T cells sorted from blood, taken in a trial of the OX40 agonist ivuxolimab. Receptors were obtained from an adult with an advanced solid tumor such as melanoma, head and neck, liver or kidney cancer.

This rearrangement joins TRBV18 to TRBJ1-3; TRBD1 might be the D (5 bases). V was trimmed by 2 bases and J by 8 bases, leaving 10 bases between them. Germline assignment: CDR1 KGHSH and CDR2 LQKENI. CDR3 length: 13 amino acids. This chain's CDR3 is CASSPGRGDTIYF. DNA for the CDR3: TGTGCCAGCTCACCAGGGAGGGGTGACACCATATATTTT.

The chain couples TRBV28 to TRBJ1-1; unclear D gene. CDR3 size: 12 residues. The germline V and J ends were trimmed by 3 bases and 4 bases, with 6 bases remaining between them. Per germline, CDR1 MDHEN and CDR2 SYDVKM. CDR3 loop: CASSFWGTEAFF. Written as DNA, the CDR3 is TGTGCCAGCAGTTTTTGGGGCACTGAAGCTTTCTTT.